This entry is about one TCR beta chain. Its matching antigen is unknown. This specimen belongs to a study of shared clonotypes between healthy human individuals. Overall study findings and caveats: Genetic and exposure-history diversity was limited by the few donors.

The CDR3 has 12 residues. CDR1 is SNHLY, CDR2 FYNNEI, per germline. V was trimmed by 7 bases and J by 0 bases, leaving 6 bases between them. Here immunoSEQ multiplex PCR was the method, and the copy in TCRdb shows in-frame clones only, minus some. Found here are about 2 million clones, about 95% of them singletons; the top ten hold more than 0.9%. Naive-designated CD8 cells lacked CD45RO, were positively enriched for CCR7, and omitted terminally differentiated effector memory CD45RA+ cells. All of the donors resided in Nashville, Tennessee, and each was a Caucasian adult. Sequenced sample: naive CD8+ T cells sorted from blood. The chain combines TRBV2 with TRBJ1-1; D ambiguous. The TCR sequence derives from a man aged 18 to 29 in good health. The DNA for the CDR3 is TGTGCCAGCATTCCGGTGAACACTGAAGCTTTCTTT. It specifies CASIPVNTEAFF.